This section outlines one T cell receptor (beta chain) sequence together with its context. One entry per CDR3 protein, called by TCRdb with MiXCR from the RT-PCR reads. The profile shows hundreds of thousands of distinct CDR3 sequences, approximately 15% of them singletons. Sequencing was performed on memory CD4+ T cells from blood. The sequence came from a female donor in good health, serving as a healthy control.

The DNA of the CDR3 is TGTGCCAGCAGTTTAGAAGGAGGGTTGCACACTGAAGCTTTCTTT. As protein: CASSLEGGLHTEAFF. J is TRBJ1-1 and V is TRBV12-3 or TRBV12-4; no reliable D call. V lost 1 base to trimming and J lost 3 bases, with 12 bases between them. There are 15 residues in the CDR3.